A single sample is the source of the 23 T cell receptor beta chains below, sequenced in a study of tumor-infiltrating lymphocytes in localized non-small cell lung cancer. The data were produced by immunoSEQ multiplex PCR, yet TCRdb's version contains in-frame clones alone and is incomplete. The sample lists 14,000 or so clones, around 70% occurring once. The material sequenced was uninvolved lung tissue not adjacent to the tumor. These receptor sequences come from a human donor with non-small cell lung cancer.

The V call is TRBV28, the J call TRBJ2-2; 8 nucleotides align to TRBD1. Trimming took 7 bases from V and 7 from J; bases not matched to a gene: 11. The length of the CDR3 is 15 residues. Germline loops: CDR1 MDHEN, CDR2 SYDVKM. The CDR3 DNA reads TGTGCCAGCATCCGTCGGACAGGGCGGGGCGGGGAGCTGTTTTTT. Encoded protein: CASIRRTGRGGELFF.

The chain joins TRBV7-2 to TRBJ2-3; a weak D match, TRBD2 (5 bases). V was clipped by 0 bases and J by 6 bases, with 7 bases between them. The CDR3 sequence is 13 residues long. Germline CDR1 reads SGHTA; CDR2 reads FQGNSA. CDR3: CASSLAWEDTQYF. For the CDR3, the DNA is TGTGCCAGCAGCTTAGCATGGGAGGATACGCAGTATTTT.

This sequence joins TRBV11-3 and TRBJ2-3, with 13 bases identical to TRBD2. With 4 bases clipped from V and 6 bases from J, the junction kept 7 bases outside the gene matches. Germline assignment: CDR1 SGHNT and CDR2 YENEEA. The CDR3 consists of 16 residues. CDR3 amino acids: CASSSGLAGAQDTQYF. The CDR3 DNA is TGTGCCAGCAGCTCCGGACTAGCGGGAGCCCAGGATACGCAGTATTTT. Full variable domain (outside the CDR3, taken from reference TRBV11-3 and TRBJ2-3): EAGVVQSPRYKIIEKKQPVAFWCNPISGHNTLYWYLQNLGQGPELLIRYENEEAVDDSQLPKDRFSAERLKGVDSTLKIQPAELGDSAVYLCASSSGLAGAQDTQYFGPGTRLTVL.

The CDR3 DNA reads TGTGCCATCAGTGGGGCAGGGGGCTCGGGGCAGCCCCAGCATTTT. Amino acids: CAISGAGGSGQPQHF. J is TRBJ1-5 and V is TRBV10-3; 8 bases map to TRBD1. The CDR3 length is 15 residues. Losses at the gene ends were 4 bases for V and 7 bases for J; bases not matched to a gene: 9. The germline CDR1 and CDR2 sequences are ENHRY and SYGVKD.

By its share, this clone is medium-sized (0.01 to 0.1%). CDR3 protein: CSVGTESYNEQFF. In DNA, the CDR3 is TGCAGCGTGGGGACGGAGTCCTACAATGAGCAGTTCTTC. V and J are TRBV29-1 and TRBJ2-1; either TRBD1 or TRBD2 may supply D (5 bases each). This CDR3 spans 13 amino acids. CDR1 SQVTM and CDR2 ANQGSEA come from the germline V gene. Deletions cut 6 bases from V and 1 base from J, with 10 bases between.

This clone was picked up a small number of times. V gene TRBV7-2 combines with J gene TRBJ2-3, with a weak D call TRBD1 (5 bases). V dropped 0 bases and J dropped 1 base, with 5 bases sitting between them. Germline CDR1 and CDR2: SGHTA and FQGNSA. The CDR3 loop spans 14 amino acids. The CDR3 DNA is TGTGCCAGCAGCTTAGCGGGGCGCACAGATACGCAGTATTTT. Translation: CASSLAGRTDTQYF.

The gene calls are TRBV6-6 and TRBJ2-3; no definite D call. The CDR3 contains 12 residues. The ends were cut back, 6 bases at V and 4 bases at J, with 8 bases in the middle. Germline assignment: CDR1 MNHNY and CDR2 SVGAGI (reference sequence). DNA for the CDR3: TGTGCCAGCAGCCAGATCGCAGATACGCAGTATTTT. Translated, it gives CASSQIADTQYF.

This clone was counted a few times. The gene calls are TRBV5-6 and TRBJ1-5, with D perhaps matching TRBD1 (5 bases). V was clipped by 3 bases and J by 6 bases, with 13 bases between them. The CDR3 loop spans 14 amino acids. The germline V gene encodes CDR1 SGHDT and CDR2 YYEEEE. The CDR3 DNA reads TGTGCCAGCAGCTCGGGGGAGCGGAGTCAGCCCCAGCATTTT. As protein: CASSSGERSQPQHF.

The V and J genes are TRBV19 and TRBJ1-1; weak D call: TRBD1 (6 bases). V lost 6 bases, J lost 1 base, and 18 bases lay in between. The CDR3 is made up of 16 amino acids. The germline CDR1 and CDR2 sequences are LNHDA and SQIVND (reference sequence). In DNA, the CDR3 is TGTGCCAGTAGCCTGGACAGATTAAAAGGGAACACTGAAGCTTTCTTT. It yields the protein CASSLDRLKGNTEAFF.

This clone came up a few times. The chain combines TRBV19 with TRBJ2-2; tentative D call: TRBD2 (6 bases). The germline gives CDR1 LNHDA, CDR2 SQIVND (reference sequence). This CDR3 region has 11 residues. V lost 6 bases to trimming and J lost 8 bases, with 7 bases between them. As DNA, the CDR3 is TGTGCCAGTAGGACTAGTGGGGAGCTGTTTTTT. Encoded protein: CASRTSGELFF.

The rearrangement uses TRBV30 and TRBJ1-2; the D is unclear. This CDR3 has 12 amino acids. The germline gives CDR1 GTSNPN, CDR2 SVGIG (reference sequence). Trimming took off 0 bases at V and 3 bases at J, with 5 bases between the two ends. The CDR3: CAWSVTDYGYTF. Written as DNA, the CDR3 is TGTGCCTGGAGTGTAACAGACTATGGCTACACCTTC. The variable domain in full, with the rest retrieved from reference TRBV30 and TRBJ1-2, is SQTIHQWPATLVQPVGSPLSLECTVEGTSNPNLYWYRQAAGRGLQLLFYSVGIGQISSEVPQNLSASRPQDRQFILSSKKLLLSDSGFYLCAWSVTDYGYTFGSGTRLTVV.

The V call is TRBV6-1, the J call TRBJ1-5; D is ambiguous. Germline CDR1 reads MNHNS; CDR2 reads SASEGT. The CDR3 length is 14 residues. V lost 8 bases and J lost 4, with 15 bases in between. The CDR3 is CASAVEATNQPQHF. The CDR3, as DNA: TGTGCCAGCGCTGTTGAGGCAACGAATCAGCCCCAGCATTTT.

This clone occurred once. The rearrangement joins TRBV28 to TRBJ2-1; 10 bases map to TRBD1. Germline V gene lookup returns CDR1 MDHEN and CDR2 SYDVKM. J gave up 9 bases and V 6 bases, and 8 bases lay outside the gene matches. The CDR3 has 14 residues. The CDR3 here is CASRRQGASGEQFF. The CDR3 DNA reads as TGTGCCAGCAGGAGACAGGGGGCGTCGGGTGAGCAGTTCTTC.

This chain links TRBV7-9 with TRBJ2-4; TRBD2 matches 9 bases. This CDR3 is 15 amino acids long. The V gene's germline CDR1 is SEHNR and CDR2 FQNEAQ (reference sequence). V shed 0 bases and J 13 bases; nucleotides not matched to a gene: 10. Written as DNA, the CDR3 is TGTGCCAGCAGCTTAGCGCAGGGTAGCGGGGGCCAACAGTACTTC. Encoded protein: CASSLAQGSGGQQYF.

This chain connects TRBV5-1 to TRBJ1-3, with 8 bases aligning to TRBD1. V lost 4 bases and J lost 2; bases outside the gene matches: 2. The CDR3 is made up of 14 amino acids. Germline values: CDR1 SGHRS, CDR2 YFSETQ. The CDR3 DNA reads TGCGCCAGCAGCCCGACAGGGGCTGGAAACACCATATATTTT. Residues: CASSPTGAGNTIYF.

V is TRBV11-3 and J is TRBJ2-1; 14 bases map to TRBD2. Germline lookup yields CDR1 SGHNT and CDR2 YENEEA. The junction had 6 bases not matched to a gene; V was cut back by 3 bases and J by 8 bases. CDR3 length equals 16 residues. DNA of the CDR3: TGTGCCAGCAGCTTTGGGACTAGCGGGAGTAGGGATGAGCAGTTCTTC. Its translation is CASSFGTSGSRDEQFF.

The V gene is TRBV7-6, the J gene TRBJ1-4; D might be TRBD1 (5 bases). The CDR3 is made up of 16 amino acids. V lost 5 bases and J 2 bases, leaving 15 bases between the germline ends. The germline V gene has CDR1 SGHVS and CDR2 FNYEAQ. Written as DNA, the CDR3 is TGTGCCAGCAGCATCGCTCCGGGACGGACTAATGAAAAACTGTTTTTT. Protein: CASSIAPGRTNEKLFF.

V and J are TRBV6-5 and TRBJ2-2; D ambiguous. The CDR3 has 14 amino acids. CDR1 is MNHEY and CDR2 is SVGAGI in the germline V gene. V dropped 6 bases and J dropped 0 bases, with 8 bases sitting between them. CDR3 loop: CASRRTANTGELFF. The CDR3 coding sequence is TGTGCCAGCAGGCGGACGGCGAACACCGGGGAGCTGTTTTTT.

This sequence joins TRBV7-7 and TRBJ2-7; a weak D match, TRBD1 (6 bases). Trimming shortened V by 0 bases and J by 6 bases, and 9 bases separated the two germline ends. Per the germline V gene, CDR1 is SSHAT and CDR2 is FNYEAQ (reference sequence). The CDR3 loop spans 13 amino acids. The DNA of the CDR3 is TGTGCCAGCAGCTTAGCGGGGACATCCGAGCAGTACTTC. Its translation is CASSLAGTSEQYF.

This chain links TRBV19 with TRBJ1-1; maybe TRBD1 (6 bases). There are 14 residues in the CDR3. V dropped 11 bases and J dropped 0 bases, with 16 bases sitting between them. Germline assignment: CDR1 LNHDA and CDR2 SQIVND (reference sequence). CDR3 in DNA: TGTGCCTCGGCACAGGGCCTCATGAACACTGAAGCTTTCTTT. It codes for CASAQGLMNTEAFF.

CDR3 in amino acids: CASSLLSGRGDNTEAFF. CDR3 in DNA: TGTGCCAGCAGTTTATTGTCGGGCAGGGGCGATAACACTGAAGCTTTCTTT. This chain joins TRBV28 and TRBJ1-1; weak D call: TRBD1 (6 bases). Trimming left V 1 base short and J 2 bases short, with 17 bases between. Germline loops: CDR1 MDHEN, CDR2 SYDVKM. CDR3 size: 17 residues.

This sequence joins TRBV5-1 and TRBJ2-5, with 15 bases that match TRBD2. The junction had 11 bases not matched to a gene; V was cut back by 2 bases and J by 0 bases. The CDR3 is made up of 20 amino acids. CDR1 and CDR2 (germline): SGHRS, YFSETQ. The CDR3 sequence is CASSFRHWTSGREHQETQYF. CDR3 nucleotides: TGCGCCAGCAGCTTTAGGCATTGGACTAGCGGGAGGGAGCACCAAGAGACCCAGTACTTC.

The chain employs TRBV2 and TRBJ1-2; TRBD1 agrees at 8 bases. CDR3 length: 14 amino acids. Trimming at V came to 3 bases and at J to 8 bases, leaving 8 bases not matched to a gene. Germline V lookup: CDR1 SNHLY, CDR2 FYNNEI. CDR3 amino acids: CASSEVRTGQGYTF. The CDR3, as DNA: TGTGCCAGCAGTGAGGTCCGGACAGGGCAAGGCTACACCTTC.